These 4 T cell receptor beta chains came from one sample sequenced in a study of Tregs in tolerant kidney transplant recipients. Clones were read by immunoSEQ multiplex PCR, and TCRdb kept only the in-frame ones, dropping some. In the table there are about 44,000 clones, 95% to 96% of which are singletons. These receptors have no identified antigens. Sequencing was performed on Tregs from blood cultured with allogeneic cells. Source of these receptors: a human donor in good health.

The gene calls are TRBV18 and TRBJ1-1; TRBD1 matches at 10 bases. Trimming at V came to 5 bases and at J to 6 bases, leaving 9 bases not matched to a gene. The CDR3 is made up of 15 amino acids. Germline-derived CDR1 and CDR2 are KGHSH and LQKENI. CDR3 in amino acids: CASSARTGGIPEAFF. The DNA for the CDR3 is TGTGCCAGCTCAGCTAGGACAGGGGGTATTCCTGAAGCTTTCTTT.

This clone has only one observation. The V and J genes are TRBV18 and TRBJ1-5; D remains ambiguous. The CDR3 covers 13 residues. V lost 4 bases, J lost 6 bases, and 10 bases lay in between. CDR1 is KGHSH and CDR2 is LQKENI in the germline V gene. The CDR3, as DNA: TGTGCCAGCTCACGAGACCGGGGTCAGCCCCAGCATTTT. Encoded protein: CASSRDRGQPQHF.

In DNA form, the CDR3 reads TGCAGCGCGGGACTAGCAGGTAGCACAGATACGCAGTATTTT. Amino acids: CSAGLAGSTDTQYF. V and J are TRBV29-1 and TRBJ2-3; 9 nucleotides line up with TRBD2. This CDR3 is built from 14 residues. Germline CDR1 and CDR2: SQVTM and ANQGSEA. The V segment lost 7 bases and the J segment 0 bases; nucleotides outside the gene matches: 5.

This clone was recorded a few times. The chain has TRBV11-2 and TRBJ2-7; 7 nucleotides line up with TRBD2. The V segment lost 1 base and the J segment 0 bases; nucleotides outside the gene matches: 3. The CDR3 length is 15 residues. Germline lookup yields CDR1 SGHAT and CDR2 FQNNGV. The CDR3 is CASSLGWGGSYEQYF. The CDR3 coding sequence is TGTGCCAGCAGCTTAGGATGGGGGGGCTCCTACGAGCAGTACTTC.